This T cell receptor (beta chain) appears in the sequencing data of a study of T cells in Graves' hyperthyroidism and ophthalmopathy. Study-wide results and limits: Appearing also in blood were most of the thyroid clonotypes expanded above 0.001.

With regard to this clonotype: Its antigen is still unknown.

CDR1 SNHLY and CDR2 FYNNEI come from the germline V gene. V shed 7 bases and J 12 bases; nucleotides not matched to a gene: 7. The CDR3 has 13 residues. Amplification of TCR beta CDR3 regions used RNA as the template. HTBI primers were employed in a first-round RT-PCR of the TCR CDR3. Using its own MiXCR run on the multiplex PCR reads, TCRdb lists one record per CDR3 protein. Found here are around 520,000 distinct CDR3 sequences, approximately 15% of them singletons; the top ten hold over 15%. The clonotype originates from a woman younger than 35 with Graves' hyperthyroidism. The genes are TRBV2 and TRBJ2-1, with 12 bases lining up with TRBD2. The material sequenced was blood. CDR3 amino acids: CASTTTSGRLQFF. In nucleotides, the CDR3 is TGTGCCAGCACCACGACTAGCGGGAGACTGCAGTTCTTC.